The 17 T cell receptor beta chains presented below share a single source sample, sequenced in a study of tumor-infiltrating lymphocytes in primary liver carcinoma. They got blood RNA out of unsorted whole blood and also pulled out germline DNA. With a constant-region primer, TCR beta cDNA was made from 450 to 650 ng of total RNA. Construction of TCR beta libraries relied on three successive nested multiplex PCR rounds employing slightly modified ARM-PCR. TRBV1-TRBV30 forward primers paired with a C-beta reverse primer drove the first two PCR rounds, approximately 11 cycles each. TCRdb ran MiXCR on the multiplex PCR reads and lists one entry per CDR3 protein. Altogether fewer than 350,000 distinct CDR3 sequences are present, less than 75% being singletons, with the ten largest covering roughly 8.6%. The sample taken for sequencing was peripheral blood. The receptors were gathered from a man aged 40-49 years with primary liver carcinoma and hepatitis B virus infection.

In the case of this clonotype: The final CDR3 position lacks the conserved phenylalanine or tryptophan, pointing to a likely read error. V is TRBV5-6 and J is TRBJ2-5; unclear D gene. This CDR3 is 14 amino acids long. Trimming stripped 4 bases from V and 7 bases from J, with 17 bases between. From germline, CDR1 is SGHDT and CDR2 YYEEEE. The CDR3 coding sequence is TGTGCCAGCAGCCTAGGCAGGTCGGCAGTGACCCAGTACCTC. It yields the protein CASSLGRSAVTQYL.

The chain recombines TRBV11-2 with TRBJ2-3, with D perhaps TRBD1 or TRBD2 (6 bases each). Between the trimmed V and J ends, which lost 6 bases and 11 bases, there was a span of 21 bases. Germline V gene data show CDR1 as SGHAT and CDR2 as FQNNGV. The CDR3 length is 14 residues. The DNA for the CDR3 is TGTGCCAGCAGAAGGGGGGAGTACACAGATGTGCAGTATTTT. Encoded protein: CASRRGEYTDVQYF. Drawing the rest from reference TRBV11-2 and TRBJ2-3, the complete variable domain is EAGVAQSPRYKIIEKRQSVAFWCNPISGHATLYWYQQILGQGPKLLIQFQNNGVVDDSQLPKDRFSAERLKGVDSTLKIQPAKLEDSAVYLCASRRGEYTDVQYFGPGTRLTVL.

The rearrangement links TRBV6-1 to TRBJ2-7, with TRBD1 matching over 10 bases. Losses at the gene ends were 1 base for V and 1 base for J; bases not matched to a gene: 1. The CDR3 runs 15 residues. Germline-derived CDR1 and CDR2 are MNHNS and SASEGT. The CDR3 reads CASSEGDRGSYEQYF. CDR3 DNA: TGTGCCAGCAGTGAAGGGGACAGGGGATCCTACGAGCAGTACTTC.

Regarding this clonotype: A much larger clone sits a single nucleotide away, making a read error possible. CDR3 bases: TGTGCCAGCAGCTTGGACGAAGGGTCCCTTAGCACAGATACGCAGTATTTT. Its translation is CASSLDEGSLSTDTQYF. The chain employs TRBV5-5 and TRBJ2-3; D remains ambiguous. The germline gives CDR1 SGHKS, CDR2 YYEKEE (reference sequence). The V gene lost 0 bases and the J gene lost 0 bases, with 14 bases spanning the gap. CDR3 length: 17 residues.

The rearrangement uses TRBV10-3 and TRBJ2-7, with D perhaps matching TRBD1 (5 bases). With 0 bases removed from V and 0 bases from J, the gap between germline ends came to 9 bases. Germline V gene lookup returns CDR1 ENHRY and CDR2 SYGVKD. This CDR3 is 15 amino acids long. The CDR3 reads CAISESAGLSYEQYF. The CDR3 DNA reads as TGTGCCATCAGTGAGTCGGCAGGGCTCTCCTACGAGCAGTACTTC.

About this clonotype itself: A read error is possible here, since a much larger clone lies one base away. V usage is TRBV5-1 and J usage is TRBJ2-3; tentatively, D is TRBD2 (5 bases). The CDR3 is made up of 15 amino acids. With 0 bases removed from V and 4 bases from J, the gap between germline ends came to 12 bases. Per the germline V gene, CDR1 is SGHRS and CDR2 is YFSETQ. The CDR3: CASSLAGNLADTQYF. The CDR3 bases are TGCGCCAGCAGCTTGGCGGGGAACCTCGCAGATACGCAGTATTTT.

As for this clonotype: Since the CDR3 does not end with the conserved phenylalanine or tryptophan, this likely comes from a read error. The chain carries TRBV24-1 and TRBJ2-2; D might be TRBD1 (5 bases). The CDR3 runs 15 residues. The germline V gene has CDR1 KGHDR and CDR2 SFDVKD. The CDR3 DNA sequence: TGTGTCACCATTGAAGGGGATTACGACACCGGGGAGCTGTTTCTT. This gives the protein CVTIEGDYDTGELFL.

The gene calls are TRBV5-5 and TRBJ2-2, with D perhaps matching TRBD1 (7 bases). The CDR3 runs 14 residues. From germline, CDR1 is SGHKS and CDR2 YYEKEE (reference sequence). The ends were cut back, 3 bases at V and 9 bases at J, with 15 bases in the middle. The chain's CDR3 is CASSSGGGGRELFF. The DNA for the CDR3 is TGTGCCAGCAGCTCGGGCGGAGGGGGCAGGGAGCTGTTTTTT.

This clonotype was recorded a few times. The chain carries TRBV5-6 and TRBJ2-5; 9 bases are a match to TRBD1. This CDR3 spans 14 amino acids. Trimming cost V 2 bases and J 6 bases; bases outside gene matches: 5. From germline, CDR1 is SGHDT and CDR2 YYEEEE. CDR3 in amino acids: CASSFRDRAKTQYF. The DNA for the CDR3 is TGTGCCAGCAGCTTCCGGGACAGGGCGAAGACCCAGTACTTC. The entire variable domain, with the rest obtained from reference TRBV5-6 and TRBJ2-5, is as follows: DAGVTQSPTHLIKTRGQQVTLRCSPKSGHDTVSWYQQALGQGPQFIFQYYEEEERQRGNFPDRFSGHQFPNYSSELNVNALLLGDSALYLCASSFRDRAKTQYFGPGTRLLVL.

As for this clonotype: One base away lies a much larger clone, so this may be a sequencing read error. This chain connects TRBV6-1 to TRBJ1-1, with TRBD1 matching over 7 bases. CDR1 and CDR2 from the germline V gene are MNHNS and SASEGT. This CDR3 is built from 14 residues. Here the CDR3 reads CAGSIGQEDTEAFF. The DNA of the CDR3 is TGTGCCGGCAGTATAGGACAGGAGGACACTGAAGCTTTCTTT.

Details on this clonotype: The junction departs from the called germline gene at one end, perhaps through a read error. The chain couples TRBV29-1 to TRBJ2-1; no clear D. Per the germline V gene, CDR1 is SQVTM and CDR2 is ANQGSEA. CDR3 length equals 13 residues. The CDR3 sequence is CSVVNTSATEQFF. CDR3 in DNA: TGCAGTGTTGTAAATACATCGGCTACTGAGCAGTTCTTC.

Concerning this clonotype: Just one base apart from a much larger clone, this may be a read error. The CDR3 carries no conserved terminal phenylalanine or tryptophan, so it likely arises from a read error. J is TRBJ2-1 and V is TRBV10-3; D not certain. This CDR3 has 12 residues. The V end was cut by 10 bases, the J end by 3 bases, with 10 bases between. Germline V lookup: CDR1 ENHRY, CDR2 SYGVKD. DNA for the CDR3: TGTGCCACCTCGGAAGGCTACAATGAGCAGTTCTAC. Its translation: CATSEGYNEQFY.

The chain uses TRBV28 and TRBJ2-1; TRBD2 matches at 10 bases. The CDR3 covers 17 residues. Germline lookup yields CDR1 MDHEN and CDR2 SYDVKM. V was pared by 5 bases and J by 8 bases, with 15 bases of the junction left unmatched. CDR3 in amino acids: CASSIPGLARRYDEQFF. The CDR3, as DNA: TGTGCCAGCAGTATCCCGGGACTAGCGAGAAGATACGATGAGCAGTTCTTC.

The rearrangement uses TRBV5-5 and TRBJ1-1; TRBD1 is a possible D gene (5 bases). This CDR3 is built from 14 residues. V lost 8 bases and J lost 0, with 14 bases in between. The germline gives CDR1 SGHKS, CDR2 YYEKEE (reference sequence). CDR3 DNA: TGTGCCAGGAGCGAGGGCAGGGTGAACACTGAAGCTTTCTTT. Its translation: CARSEGRVNTEAFF.

Comments on this clonotype: A much more abundant neighbour one base away suggests this may be a read error. CDR3 nucleotide sequence: TGTGCCAGCAGCTTTAAGGTAGCGGGAGAGAGAGAGGAGTTCTTC. The encoded protein is CASSFKVAGEREEFF. V is TRBV5-4 and J is TRBJ2-1; 9 bases agree with TRBD2. V trimming: 2 bases; J trimming: 14 bases; junction bases outside the gene matches: 14. The CDR3 totals 15 residues. Germline V gene data show CDR1 as SGHNT and CDR2 as YYREEE (reference sequence). The full variable domain, with the rest looked up from reference TRBV5-4 and TRBJ2-1, is ETGVTQSPTHLIKTRGQQVTLRCSSQSGHNTVSWYQQALGQGPQFIFQYYREEENGRGNFPPRFSGLQFPNYSSELNVNALELDDSALYLCASSFKVAGEREEFFGPGTRLTVL.

Concerning this clonotype itself: A read error may produce the germline difference seen at one junction end. This chain joins TRBV11-3 and TRBJ2-1; 13 bases fit TRBD2. The CDR3 consists of 17 residues. Germline V lookup: CDR1 SGHNT, CDR2 YENEEA. The CDR3 sequence is CASSSDGLAGERNEQFF. Written as DNA, the CDR3 is TGTGCCAGTAGCTCCGACGGACTAGCGGGAGAAAGAAATGAGCAGTTCTTC.

The J gene is TRBJ2-3, the V gene TRBV11-1, with D possibly TRBD2 on 5 matching bases. The CDR3 has 13 amino acids. Germline CDR1 and CDR2: SGHAT and FQDESV (reference sequence). DNA for the CDR3: TGTGACAGTAGCTTAGACCGGGAAGACACGCAGTATTTT. It translates to CDSSLDREDTQYF. Full variable domain (remainder filled in from reference TRBV11-1 and TRBJ2-3): EAEVAQSPRYKITEKSQAVAFWCDPISGHATLYWYRQILGQGPELLVQFQDESVVDDSQLPKDRFSAERLKGVDSTLKIQPAELGDSAMYLCDSSLDREDTQYFGPGTRLTVL.